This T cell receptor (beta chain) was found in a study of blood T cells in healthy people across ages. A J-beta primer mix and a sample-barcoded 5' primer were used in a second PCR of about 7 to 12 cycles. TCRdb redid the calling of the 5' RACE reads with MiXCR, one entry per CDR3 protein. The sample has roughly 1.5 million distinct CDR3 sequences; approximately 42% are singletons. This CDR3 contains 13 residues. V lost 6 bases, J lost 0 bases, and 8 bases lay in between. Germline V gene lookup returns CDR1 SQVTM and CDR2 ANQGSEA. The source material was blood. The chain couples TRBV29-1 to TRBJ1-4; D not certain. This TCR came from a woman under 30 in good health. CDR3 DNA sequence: TGCAGCGTCCTAGATGCAACTAATGAAAAACTGTTTTTT. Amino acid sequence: CSVLDATNEKLFF.